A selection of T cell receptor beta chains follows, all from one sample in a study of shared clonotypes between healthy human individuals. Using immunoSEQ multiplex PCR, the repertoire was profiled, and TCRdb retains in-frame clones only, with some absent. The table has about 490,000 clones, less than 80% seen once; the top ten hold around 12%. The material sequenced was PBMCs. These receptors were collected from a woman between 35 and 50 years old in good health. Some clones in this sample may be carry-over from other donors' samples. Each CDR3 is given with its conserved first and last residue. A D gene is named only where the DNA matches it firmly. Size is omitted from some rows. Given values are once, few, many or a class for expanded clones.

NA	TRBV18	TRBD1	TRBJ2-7	TGTGCCAGCGCTGGACAGGGAGAATACGAGCAGTACTTC	CASAGQGEYEQYF
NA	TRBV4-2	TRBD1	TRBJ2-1	TGTGCCAGCAGCCAAGATCTAACAGGGGCCTTATACAATGAGCAGTTCTTC	CASSQDLTGALYNEQFF
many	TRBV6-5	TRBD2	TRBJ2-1	TGTGCCAGCAGTTACCACACTAGCGGGCACAATGAGCAGTTCTTC	CASSYHTSGHNEQFF
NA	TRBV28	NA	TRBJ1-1	TGTGCCAGCAGTTTACCCCCAGCGGCGAACTATATGAACACTGAAGCTTTCTTT	CASSLPPAANYMNTEAFF
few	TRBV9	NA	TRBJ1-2	TGTGCCAGCAGCAACCAGGGCCGTCAGGGTTACTATGGCTACACCTTC	CASSNQGRQGYYGYTF
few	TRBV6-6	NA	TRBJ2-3	TGTGCCAGCAGTTCCACGGGACGTAGCACAGATACGCAGTATTTT	CASSSTGRSTDTQYF
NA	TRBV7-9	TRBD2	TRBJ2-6	TGTGCCAGCAGTCGGCCGGGACTAGCGGGCTCTGGGGCCAACGTCCTGACTTTC	CASSRPGLAGSGANVLTF
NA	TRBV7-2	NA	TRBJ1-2	TGTGCCAGCAGCGTAACACGGACTATGGGCTACACCTTC	CASSVTRTMGYTF
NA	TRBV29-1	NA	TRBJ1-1	TGCAGCGTTGAAGTGGGGGGAGACACTGAAGCTTTCTTT	CSVEVGGDTEAFF
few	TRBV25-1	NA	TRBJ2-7	TGTGCCAGCAGTGGTAGCGGAGGGGTCTACGAGCAGTACTTC	CASSGSGGVYEQYF
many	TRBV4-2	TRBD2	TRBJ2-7	TGTGCCAGCAGCCAAGATCGGGGGACTAGCGATACCTCCAGATTC	CASSQDRGTSDTSRF
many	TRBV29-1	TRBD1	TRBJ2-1	TGCAGTGCCGGGGGAAGGACAGGGGCCTACAATGAGCAGTTCTTC	CSAGGRTGAYNEQFF
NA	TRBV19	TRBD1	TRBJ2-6	TGTGCCAGTAGGCCGGGACAGGGGGCCTCTGGGGCCAACGTCCTGACTTTC	CASRPGQGASGANVLTF
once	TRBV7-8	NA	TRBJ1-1	TGTGCCAGCAGCTTAGTGGGGGGGTTCACTGAAGCTTTCTTT	CASSLVGGFTEAFF
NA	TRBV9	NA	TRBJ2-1	TGTGCCAGCAGCGCGAGCTGGGGGATCTCCTACAATGAGCAGTTCTTC	CASSASWGISYNEQFF
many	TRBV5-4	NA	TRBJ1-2	TGTGCCAGCAGCATCGGCCTTAACCGGAGGGATGGCTACACCTTC	CASSIGLNRRDGYTF
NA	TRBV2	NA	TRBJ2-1	TGTGCCAGCAGTGAGGAGCTACCGGGGTACAATGAGCAGTTCTTC	CASSEELPGYNEQFF
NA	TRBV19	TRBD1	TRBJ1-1	TGTGCCAGTTCTCAGGGGGCGACTTTCTTT	CASSQGATFF
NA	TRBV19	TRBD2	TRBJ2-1	TGTGCCACTCAACTTCGAGGTGGCGGGAGTATTAACAATGAGCAGTTCTTC	CATQLRGGGSINNEQFF
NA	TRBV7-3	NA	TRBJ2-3	TGTGCCAGCAGCTCCCTCGGGGGGCCCACAGATACGCAGTATTTT	CASSSLGGPTDTQYF
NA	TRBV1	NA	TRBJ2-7	TGCACCAGCAGCCCCCCTCAGAGCTCCTACGAGCAGTACTTC	CTSSPPQSSYEQYF